This T cell receptor (beta chain) was profiled in a study of shared clonotypes between healthy human individuals. Overall study: The donors, a couple of women and a few men, were aged 18 to 49.

Caucasian adults living in Nashville, Tennessee, provided all samples. In its sample, this clone was seen many times. Running of the assay took place at deep level. Per the study methods: Junction-only immunoSEQ sequences carried no quality scores, so filtering differed. TCRdb's table, derived via immunoSEQ multiplex PCR, lists solely in-frame clones and lacks some. That table supplies the V and J calls and clone size; D and trimming were determined from the DNA. The sample includes hundreds of thousands of clones, roughly three quarters seen only once; the top ten take about 12%. V lost 5 bases, J lost 6 bases, and 11 bases lay in between. The germline gives CDR1 MDHEN, CDR2 SYDVKM. This CDR3 is built from 13 residues.

Sequenced input: PBMCs. This rearrangement joins TRBV28 to TRBJ1-5; no reliable D call. The sequence derives from a woman aged 40 to 50 in good health. Some clones in this sample may be carry-over from other donors' samples. The CDR3 nucleotides read TGTGCCAGCAGTATTCCGACGGCTCAGCCCCAGCATTTT. Translated, it gives CASSIPTAQPQHF.